The 28 T cell receptor beta chains given below trace back to one sample, sequenced in a study of B cell selection in AIRE deficiency. The sorted conventional CD4 T cells were gated as CD4+CD127+. Profiled with immunoSEQ multiplex PCR; TCRdb holds only in-frame clones, not every one. The sample has some 20,000 clones, around 97% seen once; the top ten hold 0.15% to 0.2%. Input material: conventional CD4+ T cells sorted from PBMCs. These receptors came from a human donor with AIRE deficiency.

The rearrangement uses TRBV29-1 and TRBJ2-7, with D possibly being TRBD1 (5 bases). Germline CDR1 is SQVTM and CDR2 is ANQGSEA. V shed 7 bases and J shed 3 bases, with 22 bases lying between them. This CDR3 contains 15 residues. The CDR3 here is CSAKRSQGLFYEQYF. The CDR3 nucleotides are TGCAGCGCCAAACGTAGTCAGGGTCTGTTCTACGAGCAGTACTTC.

The genes are TRBV28 and TRBJ2-3; D is uncertain. This CDR3 comprises 15 residues. V was clipped by 5 bases and J by 3 bases, with 15 bases between them. Germline values: CDR1 MDHEN, CDR2 SYDVKM. In DNA form, the CDR3 reads TGTGCCAGCAGTCCTCCCTCGGAGCTAACAGATACGCAGTATTTT. Translating gives CASSPPSELTDTQYF.

This chain joins TRBV19 and TRBJ2-2; a possible D gene is TRBD2 (6 bases). Germline CDR1 and CDR2: LNHDA and SQIVND (reference sequence). The CDR3 runs 13 residues. V was shortened by 3 bases and J by 6 bases, with 8 bases between the two germline ends. CDR3 sequence reads: CASSISGAGELFF. The CDR3 nucleotides are TGTGCCAGTAGTATTTCGGGGGCCGGGGAGCTGTTTTTT.

The chain is built from TRBV4-3 and TRBJ2-4; tentatively, D is TRBD1 (5 bases). The germline V gene has CDR1 LGHNA and CDR2 YSLEER. This CDR3 comprises 17 residues. Trimming left V 1 base short and J 5 bases short, with 18 bases between. The CDR3 spells CASSQGITPVRENIQYF. In DNA form, the CDR3 reads TGCGCCAGCAGCCAAGGGATCACTCCCGTCAGGGAAAACATTCAGTACTTC.

V and J are TRBV7-9 and TRBJ2-7; the D is unclear. This CDR3 spans 13 amino acids. The germline V gene encodes CDR1 SEHNR and CDR2 FQNEAQ (reference sequence). V shed 6 bases and J shed 1 base, with 10 bases lying between them. The CDR3 DNA sequence: TGTGCCAGCAGTAGGGCAGCGTCCTACGAGCAGTACTTC. It translates to CASSRAASYEQYF.

J is TRBJ2-2 and V is TRBV2; TRBD2 matches at 15 bases. Unmatched junction bases numbered 6, after V lost 1 base and J lost 9 bases. The CDR3 is 17 residues long. Germline CDR1 is SNHLY and CDR2 is FYNNEI. In DNA form, the CDR3 reads TGTGCCAGCAGTGAAGACGGACTAGCGGGAGGGGTCCGGGAGCTGTTTTTT. Its protein product is CASSEDGLAGGVRELFF.

This clone has just one count. The chain couples TRBV1 to TRBJ2-7; the listed D gene, TRBD2, was not tested against the DNA. TRBV1 is labeled a pseudogene. The CDR3 loop spans 16 amino acids. The CDR3 DNA reads as TGCACCAGCAACGATTTAACGGGACTAGGTGCATACGAGCAGTACTTC. Its translation is CTSNDLTGLGAYEQYF.

V and J are TRBV28 and TRBJ1-4; TRBD1 matches 9 bases. The germline V gene encodes CDR1 MDHEN and CDR2 SYDVKM. The junction had 8 bases not matched to a gene; V was cut back by 5 bases and J by 7 bases. CDR3 length: 15 residues. This CDR3 reads CASSLVQGASEKLFF. CDR3 coding DNA: TGTGCCAGCAGTCTCGTACAGGGGGCGAGTGAAAAACTGTTTTTT.

The chain uses TRBV14 and TRBJ2-7; 10 nucleotides align to TRBD2. CDR1 and CDR2 (germline): SGHDN, FVKESK. V was pared by 4 bases and J by 7 bases, with 7 bases of the junction left unmatched. This CDR3 is 14 amino acids long. The CDR3 reads CASSPRLAGREQYF. In DNA, the CDR3 is TGTGCCAGCAGCCCTCGACTAGCGGGCCGGGAGCAGTACTTC.

The chain employs TRBV9 and TRBJ2-1; 8 positions match TRBD1. CDR3 length: 17 amino acids. Losses at the gene ends were 2 bases for V and 8 bases for J; bases not matched to a gene: 15. Germline V lookup: CDR1 SGDLS, CDR2 YYNGEE. CDR3 residues: CASSVPNGQGRKDEQFF. DNA for the CDR3: TGTGCCAGCAGCGTCCCAAACGGACAGGGACGTAAGGATGAGCAGTTCTTC. Full variable domain (missing parts from reference TRBV9 and TRBJ2-1): DSGVTQTPKHLITATGQRVTLRCSPRSGDLSVYWYQQSLDQGLQFLIQYYNGEERAKGNILERFSAQQFPDLHSELNLSSLELGDSALYFCASSVPNGQGRKDEQFFGPGTRLTVL.

The chain recombines TRBV2 with TRBJ2-1; D possibly corresponds to TRBD2 (6 bases). Trimming took 6 bases from V and 10 from J, leaving 16 bases between them. The CDR3 covers 13 residues. In germline, CDR1 is SNHLY, CDR2 FYNNEI. Here the CDR3 reads CASRLALRGEQFF. In nucleotides, the CDR3 is TGTGCCAGCAGACTAGCCCTCAGAGGGGAGCAGTTCTTC.

The table lists this clone with a count of one. The chain employs TRBV10-3 and TRBJ2-3; D is undetermined. Trimming shortened V by 4 bases and J by 5 bases, and 10 bases separated the two germline ends. The germline gives CDR1 ENHRY, CDR2 SYGVKD. The CDR3 length is 13 residues. CDR3 nucleotide sequence: TGTGCCATCAGTGCGGTCTTGGAAGATACGCAGTATTTT. Amino acid sequence: CAISAVLEDTQYF.

The J gene is TRBJ2-1, the V gene TRBV7-2, with D unresolved. Trimming took off 2 bases at V and 3 bases at J, with 8 bases between the two ends. Germline V gene lookup returns CDR1 SGHTA and CDR2 FQGNSA. The CDR3 runs 14 residues. DNA for the CDR3: TGTGCCAGCAGCTTAAGAGGTAGCTACAATGAGCAGTTCTTC. Residues: CASSLRGSYNEQFF. Variable domain in full (rest from reference TRBV7-2 and TRBJ2-1): GAGVSQSPSNKVTEKGKDVELRCDPISGHTALYWYRQSLGQGLEFLIYFQGNSAPDKSGLPSDRFSAERTGGSVSTLTIQRTQQEDSAVYLCASSLRGSYNEQFFGPGTRLTVL.

J is TRBJ2-6 and V is TRBV4-3; D is undetermined. The CDR3 loop spans 17 amino acids. Germline V gene data show CDR1 as LGHNA and CDR2 as YSLEER. V shed 0 bases and J shed 0 bases, with 9 bases lying between them. CDR3 protein: CASSQEVANSGANVLTF. Here the CDR3 DNA reads TGCGCCAGCAGCCAAGAAGTAGCCAACTCTGGGGCCAACGTCCTGACTTTC.

The chain recombines TRBV25-1 with TRBJ1-4; weak D call: TRBD1 (6 bases). V was pared by 6 bases and J by 8 bases, with 13 bases between. In germline, CDR1 is MGHDK, CDR2 SYGVNS. This CDR3 spans 13 amino acids. The CDR3 region is CASRQGSGEKLFF. CDR3 in DNA: TGTGCCAGCAGACAGGGTTCGGGGGAAAAACTGTTTTTT.

V is TRBV30 and J is TRBJ2-6; D may be TRBD2 (5 bases). With 0 bases removed from V and 0 bases from J, the gap between germline ends came to 18 bases. Per the germline V gene, CDR1 is GTSNPN and CDR2 is SVGIG (reference sequence). This CDR3 region has 19 residues. The CDR3 sequence is CAWSVREGALFSGANVLTF. CDR3 nucleotide sequence: TGTGCCTGGAGTGTACGGGAAGGAGCCCTATTCTCTGGGGCCAACGTCCTGACTTTC.

The chain carries TRBV28 and TRBJ2-1; weak D call: TRBD2 (6 bases). V dropped 1 base and J dropped 5 bases, with 21 bases sitting between them. The CDR3 loop spans 18 amino acids. The V gene's germline CDR1 is MDHEN and CDR2 SYDVKM. DNA for the CDR3: TGTGCCAGCAGTTTATTCCGGTTGGGGCGGGAAAGCAACAATGAGCAGTTCTTC. Protein product: CASSLFRLGRESNNEQFF.

The CDR3 nucleotides read TGTGCCAGCAGCTTGCAAGAGACCCAGTACTTC. Amino acid sequence: CASSLQETQYF. The chain is built from TRBV5-6 and TRBJ2-5; no clear D. Germline CDR1 reads SGHDT; CDR2 reads YYEEEE. V gave up 1 base and J gave up 2 bases, with 0 bases separating them. This CDR3 spans 11 amino acids.

V usage is TRBV19 and J usage is TRBJ1-5; D gene uncertain. This CDR3 contains 14 residues. Trimming removed 1 base from V and 4 bases from J, with 8 bases in between. Germline assignment: CDR1 LNHDA and CDR2 SQIVND (reference sequence). CDR3 region: CASSIVAANQPQHF. CDR3 DNA: TGTGCCAGTAGTATAGTGGCCGCAAATCAGCCCCAGCATTTT. Filled out from reference TRBV19 and TRBJ1-5, the complete variable domain reads DGGITQSPKYLFRKEGQNVTLSCEQNLNHDAMYWYRQDPGQGLRLIYYSQIVNDFQKGDIAEGYSVSREKKESFPLTVTSAQKNPTAFYLCASSIVAANQPQHFGDGTRLSIL.

The chain combines TRBV7-2 with TRBJ1-5; D is perhaps TRBD1 (5 bases). The CDR3 loop spans 15 amino acids. V dropped 3 bases and J dropped 7 bases, with 16 bases sitting between them. The germline V gene encodes CDR1 SGHTA and CDR2 FQGNSA. For the CDR3, the DNA is TGTGCCAGCAGCTTGACGAGGGGCGCGGGCCAGCCCCAGCATTTT. Protein product: CASSLTRGAGQPQHF.

A remark on this clone: At one boundary the junction diverges from the germline segment, which might be a read error. This specimen includes other DNA sequences encoding the same CDR3. This chain uses TRBV30 with TRBJ2-2; 7 bases align to TRBD1. The germline V gene encodes CDR1 GTSNPN and CDR2 SVGIG (reference sequence). CDR3 length: 13 residues. The CDR3 nucleotides are TGTGCCTGGTACAAAGGGGGCACCGGGGAGTTGTTTTTT. Protein: CAWYKGGTGELFF. Full variable domain (rest looked up from reference TRBV30 and TRBJ2-2): SQTIHQWPATLVQPVGSPLSLECTVEGTSNPNLYWYRQAAGRGLQLLFYSVGIGQISSEVPQNLSASRPQDRQFILSSKKLLLSDSGFYLCAWYKGGTGELFFGEGSRLTVL.

The genes are TRBV29-1 and TRBJ2-7, with TRBD1 identical over 10 bases. V shed 4 bases and J 4 bases; nucleotides not matched to a gene: 1. The CDR3 covers 12 residues. Germline CDR1 and CDR2: SQVTM and ANQGSEA. The CDR3 here is CSVGQGAYEQYF. The CDR3 bases are TGCAGCGTTGGACAGGGGGCATACGAGCAGTACTTC.

V and J are TRBV28 and TRBJ1-3; D possibly corresponds to TRBD1 (6 bases). Germline V lookup: CDR1 MDHEN, CDR2 SYDVKM. With 9 bases removed from V and 8 bases from J, the gap between germline ends came to 17 bases. CDR3 size: 13 residues. The CDR3 loop reads CASRGGGVYTIYF. Written as DNA, the CDR3 is TGTGCCAGTCGTGGGGGGGGCGTTTACACCATATATTTT.

This chain links TRBV10-1 with TRBJ2-4, with a possible D match to TRBD1 (5 bases). The V end lost 4 bases, the J end lost 2 bases, and 9 bases lay between the germline ends. This CDR3 is 14 amino acids long. Per germline, CDR1 WNHNN and CDR2 SYGVQD (reference sequence). CDR3 sequence (DNA): TGCGCCAGCAGTGCCGCAGGGACCAAAAACATTCAGTACTTC. Translation: CASSAAGTKNIQYF.

V is TRBV5-6 and J is TRBJ2-5; the D is unclear. The CDR3 totals 13 residues. Germline CDR1 and CDR2: SGHDT and YYEEEE. With 0 bases removed from V and 4 bases from J, the gap between germline ends came to 7 bases. CDR3 amino acids: CASSLGERETQYF. In DNA, the CDR3 is TGTGCCAGCAGCTTGGGGGAAAGAGAGACCCAGTACTTC. Supplemented by reference TRBV5-6 and TRBJ2-5, the full variable domain reads DAGVTQSPTHLIKTRGQQVTLRCSPKSGHDTVSWYQQALGQGPQFIFQYYEEEERQRGNFPDRFSGHQFPNYSSELNVNALLLGDSALYLCASSLGERETQYFGPGTRLLVL.

This clone was observed once. The rearrangement uses TRBV4-3 and TRBJ1-6; D remains ambiguous. The CDR3 loop spans 11 amino acids. Germline CDR1 LGHNA, CDR2 YSLEER. V gave up 3 bases and J gave up 14 bases, with 8 bases separating them. CDR3 residues: CASSQGMALHF. DNA of the CDR3: TGCGCCAGCAGCCAGGGCATGGCCCTCCACTTT.

This chain links TRBV11-1 with TRBJ1-2; D unclear. CDR1 SGHAT and CDR2 FQDESV come from the germline V gene (reference sequence). This CDR3 has 12 residues. V lost 2 bases and J lost 4, with 5 bases in between. CDR3 loop: CASSLFVYGYTF. The CDR3 DNA follows: TGTGCCAGCAGCTTATTCGTCTATGGCTACACCTTC.

The rearrangement links TRBV19 to TRBJ1-1, with TRBD1 matching 7 bases. V was pared by 5 bases and J by 3 bases, with 0 bases of the junction left unmatched. Looked up from germline, CDR1 is LNHDA and CDR2 is SQIVND (reference sequence). This CDR3 is built from 12 residues. The CDR3 loop is CASSQGDTEAFF. The CDR3 nucleotides read TGTGCCAGTAGTCAGGGGGACACTGAAGCTTTCTTT.